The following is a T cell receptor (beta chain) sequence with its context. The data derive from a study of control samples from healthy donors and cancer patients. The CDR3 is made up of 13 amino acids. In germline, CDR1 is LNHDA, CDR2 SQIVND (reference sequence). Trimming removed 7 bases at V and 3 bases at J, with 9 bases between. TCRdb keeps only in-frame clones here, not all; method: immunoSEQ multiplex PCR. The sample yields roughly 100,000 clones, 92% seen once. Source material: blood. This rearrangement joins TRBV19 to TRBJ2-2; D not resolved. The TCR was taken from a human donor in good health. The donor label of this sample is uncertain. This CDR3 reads CASNLGDTGELFF. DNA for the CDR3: TGTGCCAGTAACTTGGGTGACACCGGGGAGCTGTTTTTT.